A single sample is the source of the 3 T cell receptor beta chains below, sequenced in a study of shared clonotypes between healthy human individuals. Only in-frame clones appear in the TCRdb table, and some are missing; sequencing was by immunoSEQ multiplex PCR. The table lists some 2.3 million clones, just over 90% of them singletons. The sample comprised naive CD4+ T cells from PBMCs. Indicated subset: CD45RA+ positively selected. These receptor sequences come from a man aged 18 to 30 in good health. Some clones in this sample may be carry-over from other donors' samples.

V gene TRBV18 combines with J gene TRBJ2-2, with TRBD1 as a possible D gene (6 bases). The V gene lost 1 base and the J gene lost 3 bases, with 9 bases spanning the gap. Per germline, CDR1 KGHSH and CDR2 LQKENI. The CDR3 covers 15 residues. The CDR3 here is CASSPLPGDTGELFF. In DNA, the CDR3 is TGTGCCAGCTCACCACTTCCAGGGGACACCGGGGAGCTGTTTTTT.

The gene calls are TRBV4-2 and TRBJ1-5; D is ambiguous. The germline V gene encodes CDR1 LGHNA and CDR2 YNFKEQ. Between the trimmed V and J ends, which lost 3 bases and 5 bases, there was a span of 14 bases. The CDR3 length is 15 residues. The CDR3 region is CASSQFGGEDQPQHF. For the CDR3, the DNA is TGTGCCAGCAGCCAGTTCGGCGGGGAGGATCAGCCCCAGCATTTT.

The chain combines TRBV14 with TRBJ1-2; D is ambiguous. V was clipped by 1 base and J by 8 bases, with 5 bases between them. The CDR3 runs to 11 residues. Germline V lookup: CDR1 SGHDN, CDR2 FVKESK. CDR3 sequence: CASSQGKGYTF. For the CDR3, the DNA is TGTGCCAGCAGCCAAGGGAAGGGCTACACCTTC. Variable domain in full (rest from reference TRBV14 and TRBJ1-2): EAGVTQFPSHSVIEKGQTVTLRCDPISGHDNLYWYRRVMGKEIKFLLHFVKESKQDESGMPNNRFLAERTGGTYSTLKVQPAELEDSGVYFCASSQGKGYTFGSGTRLTVV.